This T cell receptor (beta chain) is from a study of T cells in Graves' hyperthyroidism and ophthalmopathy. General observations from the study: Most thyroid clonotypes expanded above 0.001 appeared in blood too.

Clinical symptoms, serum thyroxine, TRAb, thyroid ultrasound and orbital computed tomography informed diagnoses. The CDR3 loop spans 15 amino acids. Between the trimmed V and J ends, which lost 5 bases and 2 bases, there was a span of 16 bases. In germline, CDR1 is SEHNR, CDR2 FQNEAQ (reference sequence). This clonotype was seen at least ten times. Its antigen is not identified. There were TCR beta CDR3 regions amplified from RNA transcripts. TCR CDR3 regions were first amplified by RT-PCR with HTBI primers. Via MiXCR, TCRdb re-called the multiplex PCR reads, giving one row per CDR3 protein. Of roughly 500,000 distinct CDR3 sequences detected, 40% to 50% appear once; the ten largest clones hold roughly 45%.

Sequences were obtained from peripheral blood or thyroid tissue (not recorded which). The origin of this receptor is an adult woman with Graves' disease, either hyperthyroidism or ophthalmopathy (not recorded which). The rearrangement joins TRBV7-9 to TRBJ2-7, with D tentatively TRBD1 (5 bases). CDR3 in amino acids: CASSVTQGYAYEQYF. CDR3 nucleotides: TGTGCCAGCAGCGTTACCCAGGGCTACGCCTACGAGCAGTACTTC.